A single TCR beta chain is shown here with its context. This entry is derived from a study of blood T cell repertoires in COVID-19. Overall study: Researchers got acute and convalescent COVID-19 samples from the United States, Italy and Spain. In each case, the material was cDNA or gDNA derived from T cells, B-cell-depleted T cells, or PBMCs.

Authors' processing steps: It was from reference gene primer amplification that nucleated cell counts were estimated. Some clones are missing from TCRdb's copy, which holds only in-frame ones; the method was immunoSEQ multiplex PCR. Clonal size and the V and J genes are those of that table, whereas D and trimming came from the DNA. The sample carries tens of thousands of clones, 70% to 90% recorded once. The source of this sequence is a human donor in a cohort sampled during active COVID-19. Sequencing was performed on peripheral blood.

In DNA form, the CDR3 reads TGTGCCAGCAGTCAGCGGGGGGGCAACGAGCAGTACTTC. This encodes CASSQRGGNEQYF. The rearrangement links TRBV7-2 to TRBJ2-7, with 10 bases aligning to TRBD2. CDR1 is SGHTA and CDR2 is FQGNSA in the germline V gene. The CDR3 length is 13 residues. Losses at the gene ends were 6 bases for V and 5 bases for J; bases not matched to a gene: 4.